Following are 14 T cell receptor beta chains from one sample sequenced in a study of CD8+CD57+ T cells in acquired aplastic anemia. It was patients with CD8+CD57+ cell expansion by flow cytometry who were chosen for sequencing. Using genomic DNA as the template, TCR beta VDJ and CDR3 profiling was carried out. TCRdb used MiXCR to reprocess the reads, holding one entry per CDR3 protein. The data hold about 180,000 distinct CDR3 sequences, with nearly 65% observed a single time. Input material: sorted CD4+, CD8+, or CD8+CD57+ T cells (not recorded which) from PBMCs. The source of these receptors is a human donor with aplastic anemia.

This sequence joins TRBV15 and TRBJ1-6; the D gene is possibly TRBD1 (5 bases). The CDR3 totals 15 residues. The germline CDR1 and CDR2 sequences are LNHNV and YYDKDF (reference sequence). Trimming took off 1 base at V and 9 bases at J, with 13 bases between the two ends. The CDR3 region is CATSRVSEGSSPLHF. The CDR3 DNA reads as TGTGCCACCAGCAGAGTCAGCGAGGGGAGTTCACCCCTCCACTTT.

This chain uses TRBV6-5 with TRBJ1-4; D gene ambiguous. The CDR3 has 14 amino acids. The germline V gene has CDR1 MNHEY and CDR2 SVGAGI. The germline V and J ends were trimmed by 5 bases and 4 bases, with 11 bases remaining between them. The CDR3 DNA sequence: TGTGCCAGCAGTCGAGGGTGGGATAATGAAAAACTGTTTTTT. Protein: CASSRGWDNEKLFF.

This clonotype has just a few counts. This sequence joins TRBV24-1 and TRBJ1-1; maybe TRBD1 (6 bases). The CDR3 is made up of 14 amino acids. Trimming pared 3 bases from V and 7 bases from J, leaving 14 bases between. Germline assignment: CDR1 KGHDR and CDR2 SFDVKD. CDR3 in amino acids: CATSDGGSRGEAFF. CDR3 nucleotide sequence: TGTGCCACCAGTGATGGGGGATCCAGGGGTGAAGCTTTCTTT.

The chain couples TRBV9 to TRBJ1-5, with TRBD1 matching 7 bases. In germline, CDR1 is SGDLS, CDR2 YYNGEE. The CDR3 is 15 amino acids. Trimming at V came to 4 bases and at J to 4 bases, leaving 8 bases not matched to a gene. CDR3 in amino acids: CASSLSTGVNQPQHF. The CDR3 region has the DNA TGTGCCAGCAGCTTAAGCACAGGGGTAAATCAGCCCCAGCATTTT.

About this clonotype: At one end, the junction sequence differs from germline, possibly due to a read error. The chain carries TRBV20-1 and TRBJ2-3, with D perhaps being TRBD1 or TRBD2 (5 bases each). This CDR3 is 14 amino acids long. The V gene's germline CDR1 is DFQATT and CDR2 SNEGSKA (reference sequence). In nucleotides, the CDR3 is TGCAATGCTTCCGGGGCCATAGGCCCAGATACGCAGTATTTT. It encodes CNASGAIGPDTQYF.

V and J are TRBV27 and TRBJ1-1, with D tentatively TRBD1 (6 bases). Germline V gives CDR1 MNHEY, CDR2 SMNVEV (reference sequence). The ends were cut back, 6 bases at V and 3 bases at J, with 14 bases in the middle. CDR3 length: 14 residues. CDR3 coding DNA: TGTGCCAGCAGACGGCAGGGGCGGTACACTGAAGCTTTCTTT. Translating it yields CASRRQGRYTEAFF.

The J gene is TRBJ2-1, the V gene TRBV7-3, with 8 positions matching TRBD2. With V trimmed by 5 bases and J by 8 bases, 11 bases remained unmatched. The CDR3 has 15 residues. CDR1 SGHTA and CDR2 FQGTGA come from the germline V gene. The CDR3 protein is CASSLRSGGLHEQFF. The CDR3 nucleotides read TGTGCCAGCAGCCTCAGGAGCGGGGGACTGCATGAGCAGTTCTTC.

The chain couples TRBV15 to TRBJ2-7, with 9 bases aligning to TRBD1. The CDR3 spans 14 residues. With V trimmed by 7 bases and J by 5 bases, 9 bases remained unmatched. Germline V gene lookup returns CDR1 LNHNV and CDR2 YYDKDF (reference sequence). This CDR3 is CATTVFGTGNEQYF. In nucleotides, the CDR3 is TGTGCCACCACCGTCTTCGGGACAGGGAACGAGCAGTACTTC.

The rearrangement links TRBV20-1 to TRBJ1-2; no firm D call. Trimming shortened V by 3 bases and J by 2 bases, and 19 bases separated the two germline ends. CDR1 and CDR2 (germline): DFQATT, SNEGSKA (reference sequence). The CDR3 sequence is 16 residues long. The CDR3 DNA reads as TGCAGTGCTAGGCTAGGGTTAGCGGGCCTAAACTATGGCTACACCTTC. Protein product: CSARLGLAGLNYGYTF.

This clonotype came up many times. The CDR3 coding sequence is TGCGCCAGCAGCCAAGATCAACTAGCGGGGGCGAATGAGCAGTTCTTC. Amino acids: CASSQDQLAGANEQFF. This rearrangement joins TRBV4-1 to TRBJ2-1; 11 nucleotides agree with TRBD2. V was pared by 0 bases and J by 7 bases, with 5 bases of the junction left unmatched. The germline gives CDR1 MGHRA, CDR2 YSYEKL. This CDR3 spans 16 amino acids.

The table lists this clonotype with many counts. The chain has TRBV19 and TRBJ2-7; tentative D call: TRBD2 (6 bases). Per the germline V gene, CDR1 is LNHDA and CDR2 is SQIVND (reference sequence). The CDR3 extends over 14 amino acids. The V gene lost 4 bases and the J gene lost 2 bases, with 12 bases spanning the gap. The CDR3: CASSTRGSPYEQYF. CDR3 coding DNA: TGTGCCAGTAGTACTCGGGGGTCCCCCTACGAGCAGTACTTC.

The genes are TRBV2 and TRBJ1-1; D possibly corresponds to TRBD1 (6 bases). Looked up from germline, CDR1 is SNHLY and CDR2 is FYNNEI. The CDR3 runs 17 residues. Between the trimmed V and J ends, which lost 4 bases and 7 bases, there was a span of 25 bases. The CDR3 region has the DNA TGTGCCAGCAGTGCGGGGGTTGTAGCGGGGGCCTACAATGAAGCTTTCTTT. Translated: CASSAGVVAGAYNEAFF.

The chain employs TRBV20-1 and TRBJ2-7; 9 positions agree with TRBD2. V lost 3 bases and J lost 7; bases outside the gene matches: 13. This CDR3 is 15 amino acids long. Germline assignment: CDR1 DFQATT and CDR2 SNEGSKA (reference sequence). CDR3 DNA sequence: TGCAGTGCTAGGCCCCTAGGCGGGAGGGCAGGTGAGCAGTACTTC. This gives the protein CSARPLGGRAGEQYF.

This clonotype was detected only a few times. J is TRBJ1-2 and V is TRBV27; no clear D gene. Germline V gene data show CDR1 as MNHEY and CDR2 as SMNVEV (reference sequence). This CDR3 region has 14 residues. V was trimmed by 3 bases and J by 2 bases, leaving 10 bases between them. As DNA, the CDR3 is TGTGCCAGCAGTTTCGCCCGGGTGAACTATGGCTACACCTTC. Translated: CASSFARVNYGYTF.